Below are 13 T cell receptor beta chains sequenced from a single sample in a study of cytomegalovirus exposure and HLA in healthy donors. 60 Vbeta and 13 Jbeta primers were used in PCR. The method was immunoSEQ multiplex PCR; TCRdb's version includes in-frame clones alone and lacks a portion of them. Among tens of thousands of clones listed, over 9.5% were seen once. The sample consisted of PBMCs. The receptors shown here come from a man in his sixties in good health and CMV-seropositive.

This clone has more than one count but fewer than ten. The CDR3 here is CASSSRGPGSYEQYF. CDR3 sequence (DNA): TGTGCCAGCAGCTCAAGGGGCCCTGGATCCTACGAGCAGTACTTC. The chain recombines TRBV7-2 with TRBJ2-7; a weak D match, TRBD1 (5 bases). Germline loops: CDR1 SGHTA, CDR2 FQGNSA. The V end was cut by 4 bases, the J end by 1 base, with 14 bases between. The CDR3 contains 15 residues.

This clone was observed a few times. The gene calls are TRBV19 and TRBJ2-5, with TRBD1 as a possible D gene (5 bases). The CDR3 is 13 residues long. Germline lookup yields CDR1 LNHDA and CDR2 SQIVND (reference sequence). Trimming cost V 6 bases and J 3 bases, with 11 bases left between them. CDR3 sequence reads: CASSGHWKETQYF. Here the CDR3 DNA reads TGTGCCAGTAGCGGACATTGGAAAGAGACCCAGTACTTC.

This chain joins TRBV5-6 and TRBJ2-7; 7 bases align to TRBD1. The V segment lost 2 bases and the J segment 3 bases; nucleotides outside the gene matches: 8. CDR3 size: 15 residues. Germline V gives CDR1 SGHDT, CDR2 YYEEEE. The CDR3 region is CASSLGTGASYEQYF. The CDR3 DNA reads TGTGCCAGCAGCTTAGGTACAGGGGCGAGCTACGAGCAGTACTTC.

In DNA, the CDR3 is TGTGCCAGCAGTGAAGCGCGAGGTTACACCTACAATGAGCAGTTCTTC. Amino acids: CASSEARGYTYNEQFF. The J gene is TRBJ2-1, the V gene TRBV2, with D unresolved. Deletions cut 0 bases from V and 2 bases from J, with 11 bases between. The V gene's germline CDR1 is SNHLY and CDR2 FYNNEI. This CDR3 has 16 residues.

This clone was picked up a small number of times. The rearrangement joins TRBV18 to TRBJ1-1; D ambiguous. The germline V and J ends were trimmed by 0 bases and 0 bases, with 8 bases remaining between them. CDR3 length: 15 amino acids. From germline, CDR1 is KGHSH and CDR2 LQKENI. The CDR3 reads CASSPPLNMNTEAFF. The CDR3 region has the DNA TGTGCCAGCTCACCACCCCTAAATATGAACACTGAAGCTTTCTTT.

This clone was counted a few times. The V call is TRBV6-1, the J call TRBJ2-2; 7 nucleotides align to TRBD1. With 6 bases clipped from V and 3 bases from J, the junction kept 7 bases outside the gene matches. The CDR3 has 15 residues. Germline V gene sequence: CDR1 MNHNS, CDR2 SASEGT. The DNA for the CDR3 is TGTGCCAGCAGGCAGGGGACAGCGGACACCGGGGAGCTGTTTTTT. This gives the protein CASRQGTADTGELFF.

The CDR3 here is CASSPQGALYEQYF. The CDR3 DNA follows: TGTGCCAGTAGTCCACAGGGGGCTTTGTACGAGCAGTACTTC. The V gene is TRBV19, the J gene TRBJ2-7; 9 bases align to TRBD1. The CDR3 length is 14 residues. Unmatched junction bases numbered 6, after V lost 5 bases and J lost 4 bases. Germline CDR1 LNHDA, CDR2 SQIVND (reference sequence).

The chain combines TRBV4-2 with TRBJ2-2; D is unresolved. Looked up from germline, CDR1 is LGHNA and CDR2 is YNFKEQ. The V end was cut by 4 bases, the J end by 4 bases, with 13 bases between. The CDR3 is 15 residues long. CDR3 DNA sequence: TGTGCCAGCAGCCTTACCGACTTCCCCACCGGGGAGCTGTTTTTT. As protein: CASSLTDFPTGELFF.

The chain joins TRBV10-2 to TRBJ1-5; the D is unclear. Trimming shortened V by 4 bases and J by 8 bases, and 12 bases separated the two germline ends. The CDR3 has 13 residues. CDR1 WSHSY and CDR2 SAAADI come from the germline V gene. As DNA, the CDR3 is TGCGCCAGCAGTGCGGGAGTGAAGGAGCCCCAGCATTTT. It codes for CASSAGVKEPQHF.

This clone was seen more than once but under ten times. The chain couples TRBV25-1 to TRBJ1-5; TRBD1 matches 8 bases. The CDR3 has 14 amino acids. Per the germline V gene, CDR1 is MGHDK and CDR2 is SYGVNS. The J segment lost 6 bases and the V segment lost 5 bases, leaving 6 bases of the junction unmatched. CDR3: CASSSTGEGQPQHF. The CDR3, as DNA: TGTGCCAGCAGTTCGACAGGGGAGGGTCAGCCCCAGCATTTT.

As concerns this clone: A read error may produce the germline difference seen at one junction end. The chain couples TRBV12-5 to TRBJ2-5; D is unresolved. The CDR3 length is 11 residues. CDR1 is LGHNT, CDR2 FRNRAP, per germline. This CDR3 is CASGLGEAQYF. The CDR3 DNA sequence: TGTGCTAGTGGCCTAGGAGAGGCCCAGTACTTC. Using reference TRBV12-5 and TRBJ2-5 for the parts outside the CDR3, the full variable domain is DARVTQTPRHKVTEMGQEVTMRCQPILGHNTVFWYRQTMMQGLELLAYFRNRAPLDDSGMPKDRFSAEMPDATLATLKIQPSEPRDSAVYFCASGLGEAQYFGPGTRLLVL.

This clone came up a few times. V gene TRBV18 combines with J gene TRBJ1-1, with D possibly being TRBD1 (5 bases). Germline values: CDR1 KGHSH, CDR2 LQKENI. This CDR3 is built from 14 residues. V lost 3 bases and J 3 bases, leaving 11 bases between the germline ends. DNA for the CDR3: TGTGCCAGCTCACCTAGCCCGACAGACACTGAAGCTTTCTTT. Its translation is CASSPSPTDTEAFF. Full variable domain (missing parts from reference TRBV18 and TRBJ1-1): NAGVMQNPRHLVRRRGQEARLRCSPMKGHSHVYWYRQLPEEGLKFMVYLQKENIIDESGMPKERFSAEFPKEGPSILRIQQVVRGDSAAYFCASSPSPTDTEAFFGQGTRLTVV.

This clone was detected a few times. The V gene is TRBV6-5, the J gene TRBJ1-5; D unresolved. The CDR3 is 14 amino acids. Germline lookup yields CDR1 MNHEY and CDR2 SVGAGI. The V and J ends lost 5 bases and 0 bases respectively, with 8 bases between them. This CDR3 reads CASSPQHSNQPQHF. In nucleotides, the CDR3 is TGTGCCAGCAGTCCACAGCATAGCAATCAGCCCCAGCATTTT.